This T cell receptor beta chain was sequenced during a study of OX40 agonist ivuxolimab in advanced cancers. CDR3 length equals 14 residues. Germline assignment: CDR1 SNHLY and CDR2 FYNNEI. The V end was cut by 4 bases, the J end by 0 bases, with 7 bases between. Using immunoSEQ multiplex PCR, the repertoire was profiled, and TCRdb retains in-frame clones only, with some absent. Here the sample spans some 70,000 clones, roughly 89% being singletons. About this clone itself: In the same sample, other DNA sequences code for this CDR3.

The starting material was CD4+ or CD8+ T cells sorted from blood, obtained in a trial of the OX40 agonist ivuxolimab. V is TRBV2 and J is TRBJ1-3; D not resolved. The TCR originated in an adult with an advanced solid tumor such as melanoma, head and neck, liver or kidney cancer. CDR3 loop: CASSGTVSGNTIYF. For the CDR3, the DNA is TGTGCCAGCAGTGGAACTGTCTCTGGAAACACCATATATTTT. The full variable domain, completed using reference TRBV2 and TRBJ1-3, is EPEVTQTPSHQVTQMGQEVILRCVPISNHLYFYWYRQILGQKVEFLVSFYNNEISEKSEIFDDQFSVERPDGSNFTLKIRSTKLEDSAMYFCASSGTVSGNTIYFGEGSWLTVV.